This T cell receptor beta chain originates from a study of shared clonotypes between healthy human individuals. The study's findings and limits: Naive subsets generally had larger estimated richness than memory subsets.

This was a deep-level run. Repertoires were generated with immunoSEQ multiplex PCR, while TCRdb's copy carries only in-frame clones and drops some. The table records under 2,500,000 clones, 90% to 97% of them present only once. Germline loops: CDR1 SGDLS, CDR2 YYNGEE. This CDR3 is built from 13 residues. The germline V and J ends were trimmed by 3 bases and 1 base, with 7 bases remaining between them. On this clone: The antigen is unknown.

CD4+ cells underwent separation, giving CD45RA+ naive and CD45RA-negative memory subsets. This clonotype was obtained from a man aged 18 to 30 in good health. The chain links TRBV9 to TRBJ2-5; D is possibly TRBD2 (6 bases). The sample taken for sequencing was naive CD4+ T cells sorted from blood. The subset here: CD45RA+ positively selected. CDR3 protein: CASSATSQETQYF. As DNA, the CDR3 is TGTGCCAGCAGCGCGACTAGCCAAGAGACCCAGTACTTC. The complete variable domain, with remaining parts taken from reference TRBV9 and TRBJ2-5, reads DSGVTQTPKHLITATGQRVTLRCSPRSGDLSVYWYQQSLDQGLQFLIQYYNGEERAKGNILERFSAQQFPDLHSELNLSSLELGDSALYFCASSATSQETQYFGPGTRLLVL.